The present entry profiles one T cell receptor (beta chain) with its context. Its antigen is not identified. This entry is derived from a study of OX40 agonist ivuxolimab in advanced cancers. Study at large: Melanoma, hepatocellular carcinoma, head and neck or renal cell cancer occurred in dose-escalation patients. Study-wide results and limits: CD4+ and CD8+ blood T cells expanded clonally by week 6 at 0.1 to 3.0 mg/kg. Some of the nonresponding patients also showed low levels of normalized T-cell clonal expansion. More expanded clones were found, on average, in CD8+ than in CD4+ T cells.

The germline V and J ends were trimmed by 8 bases and 4 bases, with 11 bases remaining between them. This CDR3 has 12 amino acids. The germline V gene has CDR1 SEHNR and CDR2 FQNEAQ (reference sequence). Here immunoSEQ multiplex PCR was the method, and the copy in TCRdb shows in-frame clones only, minus some. The table records tens of thousands of clones, roughly nine tenths of them present only once. V is TRBV7-9 and J is TRBJ1-1, with unresolved D. The sequence derives from an adult with an advanced solid tumor such as melanoma, head and neck, liver or kidney cancer. This sample comprised CD4+ or CD8+ T cells sorted from blood, obtained in a trial of the OX40 agonist ivuxolimab. CDR3 amino acids: CASLKAGTEAFF. CDR3 DNA sequence: TGTGCCAGCTTAAAGGCAGGCACTGAAGCTTTCTTT.